This T cell receptor (beta chain) comes out of a study of T cells expressing NK-cell markers. Making the TCR beta cDNA relied on 5'RACE template switching with UMIs. Reprocessing the 5' RACE reads, TCRdb reports a single entry for every CDR3 protein and omits DNA. The sample includes some 300,000 distinct CDR3 sequences. This CDR3 comprises 15 residues. Germline CDR1 reads ENHRY; CDR2 reads SYGVKD. As concerns this clonotype: Its specificity is unknown.

Overall study results and limits: In a group of about six donors, dominant NKG2C+ clonotypes represented roughly 1.0-7.0% of CD8+ T cells.

Specimen: blood T cells: a sorted CD56 or NKG2C T cell subset, CD4+ or CD8+ T cells, or bulk PBMC T cells (not recorded which). V usage is TRBV10-3 and J usage is TRBJ2-1. This sequence originates from a man younger than 30 in good health. The CDR3 loop is CAISERERSLNEQFF.